The 11 T cell receptor beta chains in this list originate from one sample, sequenced in a study of identifying expanded T cells in peripheral blood. Repertoires were generated with immunoSEQ multiplex PCR, while TCRdb's copy carries only in-frame clones and drops some. The data hold over 85,000 clones, with roughly 85% observed a single time. Sequences were obtained from blood. Receptors were obtained from a person between 18 and 75 years old in good health.

V and J are TRBV7-9 and TRBJ2-7; no clear D. Germline V gene sequence: CDR1 SEHNR, CDR2 FQNEAQ (reference sequence). V gave up 1 base and J gave up 5 bases, with 3 bases separating them. The CDR3 runs 11 residues. CDR3 coding DNA: TGTGCCAGCAGCTTAGAGGACGAGCAGTACTTC. Its protein is CASSLEDEQYF.

The rearrangement uses TRBV25-1 and TRBJ2-1; the match to TRBD1 covers 9 bases. V was clipped by 7 bases and J by 8 bases; unmatched bases: 12. The CDR3 runs to 15 residues. Germline CDR1 and CDR2: MGHDK and SYGVNS. The CDR3 reads CASTGIWDRADEQFF. CDR3 nucleotides: TGTGCCAGCACCGGCATATGGGACAGGGCGGATGAGCAGTTCTTC.

The CDR3 coding sequence is TGCGCCAGCAGCCAAACCAGTGTAGGCTTATACGAGCAGTACTTC. Residues: CASSQTSVGLYEQYF. This rearrangement joins TRBV4-1 to TRBJ2-7; D gene ambiguous. This CDR3 has 15 amino acids. Germline V lookup: CDR1 MGHRA, CDR2 YSYEKL. V gave up 2 bases and J gave up 4 bases, with 15 bases separating them.

This clone was observed a handful of times. The chain couples TRBV7-3 to TRBJ2-5; no clear D. The germline V gene encodes CDR1 SGHTA and CDR2 FQGTGA. V lost 5 bases and J lost 9, with 16 bases in between. This CDR3 spans 13 amino acids. CDR3 DNA sequence: TGTGCCAGCAGCGAATGGGAAGGAAAGGCCCAGTACTTC. Amino acid sequence: CASSEWEGKAQYF.

The chain carries TRBV19 and TRBJ2-7; tentative D call: TRBD2 (6 bases). V was shortened by 4 bases and J by 3 bases, with 16 bases between the two germline ends. The CDR3 has 15 amino acids. The germline V gene has CDR1 LNHDA and CDR2 SQIVND (reference sequence). This CDR3 reads CASSTDGGEDYEQYF. Here the CDR3 DNA reads TGTGCCAGTAGTACAGACGGAGGGGAGGACTACGAGCAGTACTTC. The whole variable domain, filled in from reference TRBV19 and TRBJ2-7, reads DGGITQSPKYLFRKEGQNVTLSCEQNLNHDAMYWYRQDPGQGLRLIYYSQIVNDFQKGDIAEGYSVSREKKESFPLTVTSAQKNPTAFYLCASSTDGGEDYEQYFGPGTRLTVT.

The rearrangement uses TRBV11-3 and TRBJ2-3, with D possibly being TRBD2 (7 bases). Germline CDR1 SGHNT, CDR2 YENEEA. This CDR3 has 16 residues. V gave up 1 base and J gave up 4 bases, with 15 bases separating them. This CDR3 reads CASSLGGGRESDTQYF. The CDR3 DNA reads TGTGCCAGCAGCTTAGGGGGGGGCAGGGAGTCAGATACGCAGTATTTT.

V and J are TRBV19 and TRBJ2-1; a possible D gene is TRBD2 (7 bases). Trimming left V 7 bases short and J 3 bases short, with 13 bases between. Germline assignment: CDR1 LNHDA and CDR2 SQIVND (reference sequence). The length of the CDR3 is 14 residues. CDR3 in amino acids: CASKRGGLYNEQFF. The CDR3 nucleotides read TGTGCCAGTAAAAGGGGGGGCCTCTACAATGAGCAGTTCTTC.

The V gene is TRBV5-5, the J gene TRBJ2-7, with D possibly being TRBD1 or TRBD2 (5 bases each). CDR3 length equals 15 residues. CDR1 is SGHKS and CDR2 is YYEKEE in the germline V gene (reference sequence). V shed 0 bases and J shed 1 base, with 11 bases lying between them. The CDR3 nucleotides read TGTGCCAGCAGCTTGGCCCCGGGACGGTCCTACGAGCAGTACTTC. It translates to CASSLAPGRSYEQYF.

The V and J genes are TRBV7-2 and TRBJ1-1; 7 bases line up with TRBD1. The trim removed 2 bases at V and 8 bases at J, leaving 5 bases unmatched. Germline CDR1 is SGHTA and CDR2 is FQGNSA. This CDR3 is 13 amino acids long. CDR3 coding DNA: TGTGCCAGCAGCTTAAGGCAGGACAGGGAAGCTTTCTTT. It encodes CASSLRQDREAFF.

The J gene is TRBJ2-7, the V gene TRBV5-1, with 7 bases fitting TRBD1. This CDR3 is built from 14 residues. Unmatched junction bases numbered 4, after V lost 4 bases and J lost 0 bases. Germline V gene data show CDR1 as SGHRS and CDR2 as YFSETQ. The CDR3 sequence is CASSPRDSSYEQYF. The CDR3 DNA is TGCGCCAGCAGCCCCCGGGACAGCTCCTACGAGCAGTACTTC. Variable domain in full (rest from reference TRBV5-1 and TRBJ2-7): KAGVTQTPRYLIKTRGQQVTLSCSPISGHRSVSWYQQTPGQGLQFLFEYFSETQRNKGNFPGRFSGRQFSNSRSEMNVSTLELGDSALYLCASSPRDSSYEQYFGPGTRLTVT.

The rearrangement uses TRBV7-9 and TRBJ1-5; 7 bases map to TRBD1. V lost 5 bases, J lost 2 bases, and 3 bases stayed unmatched. The CDR3 extends over 14 amino acids. Germline lookup yields CDR1 SEHNR and CDR2 FQNEAQ (reference sequence). CDR3 in DNA: TGTGCCAGCAGCCCCCAGGGGGGCAATCAGCCCCAGCATTTT. Its translation: CASSPQGGNQPQHF.